A selection of T cell receptor beta chains follows, all from one sample in a study of T cell responses to AZD1222 COVID-19 vaccine. Clones were read by immunoSEQ multiplex PCR, and TCRdb kept only the in-frame ones, dropping some. The sample lists about 170,000 clones, around 88% occurring once. The input for sequencing was peripheral blood, taken 28 days after the second AZD1222 dose. The receptors stem from an adult who received the AZD1222 COVID-19 vaccine. The CDR3 runs from the conserved cysteine through the conserved F or W. D genes are given only for firm matches. Not all rows give a size; the values are once, few, many and, for expanded clones, a class.

D: -
size: -
V: TRBV25-1
J: TRBJ2-3
CDR3: CASSAQFTSGTDTQYF
DNA: TGTGCCAGCAGTGCCCAATTCACATCCGGTACAGATACGCAGTATTTT

D: TRBD1
size: few
V: TRBV5-8
J: TRBJ1-2
CDR3: CASTTGAHLFLSNYGYTF
DNA: TGTGCCAGCACGACAGGGGCTCACCTATTCCTGTCTAACTATGGCTACACCTTC

D: -
size: -
V: TRBV4-3
J: TRBJ1-1
CDR3: CASSLDLQQNTEAFF
DNA: TGCGCCAGCAGCCTCGACTTACAGCAGAACACTGAAGCTTTCTTT

D: -
size: -
V: TRBV12-3/TRBV12-4
J: TRBJ2-5
CDR3: CASGWGETQYF
DNA: TGTGCCAGCGGCTGGGGGGAGACCCAGTACTTC

D: -
size: -
V: TRBV7-6
J: TRBJ2-3
CDR3: CASSLGFRGSTDTQYF
DNA: TGTGCCAGCAGCTTAGGGTTCAGGGGAAGCACAGATACGCAGTATTTT

D: -
size: -
V: TRBV30
J: TRBJ1-1
CDR3: CAWSPRTEAFF
DNA: TGTGCCTGGAGTCCGCGCACTGAAGCTTTCTTT

D: TRBD1
size: once
V: TRBV4-1
J: TRBJ1-2
CDR3: CASSQNGAGGAIGYTF
DNA: TGCGCCAGCAGCCAAAACGGAGCAGGGGGCGCAATTGGCTACACCTTC

D: -
size: -
V: TRBV5-4
J: TRBJ2-3
CDR3: CASSTDGGGTDTQYF
DNA: TGTGCCAGCAGCACGGACGGGGGCGGTACAGATACGCAGTATTTT

D: TRBD2
size: -
V: TRBV2
J: TRBJ2-2
CDR3: CASSIHRTSGGTGELFF
DNA: TGTGCCAGCAGTATACATCGGACTAGCGGGGGGACCGGGGAGCTGTTTTTT

D: TRBD2
size: -
V: TRBV11-2
J: TRBJ2-2
CDR3: CVSKASGGADTGELFF
DNA: TGTGTTTCGAAGGCTAGCGGGGGGGCCGACACCGGGGAGCTGTTTTTT

D: -
size: once
V: TRBV21-1
J: TRBJ2-7
CDR3: CASSKEKQVYEQYF
DNA: TGTGCCAGCAGCAAAGAGAAACAGGTCTACGAGCAGTACTTC

D: -
size: -
V: TRBV3-1/TRBV3-2
J: TRBJ1-3
CDR3: CASSQDRSGNTIYF
DNA: TGTGCCAGCAGCCAGGACCGCTCTGGAAACACCATATATTTT

D: -
size: once
V: TRBV27
J: TRBJ2-1
CDR3: CASSFGYNEQFF
DNA: TGTGCCAGCAGTTTCGGGTACAATGAGCAGTTCTTC

D: -
size: -
V: TRBV6-2/TRBV6-3
J: TRBJ1-1
CDR3: CASSYPYKNTEAFF
DNA: TGTGCCAGCAGTTACCCATATAAGAACACTGAAGCTTTCTTT

D: -
size: -
V: TRBV25-1
J: TRBJ2-5
CDR3: CASILGANQYF
DNA: TGTGCCAGCATCCTGGGGGCCAATCAGTACTTC

D: -
size: -
V: TRBV15
J: TRBJ2-7
CDR3: CATSRDLSYEQYF
DNA: TGTGCCACCAGCAGAGATCTCAGCTACGAGCAGTACTTC

D: TRBD2
size: -
V: TRBV5-1
J: TRBJ2-4
CDR3: CASSEGLAGGTYF
DNA: TGCGCCAGCAGCGAGGGACTAGCGGGGGGTACGTACTTC

D: -
size: once
V: TRBV3-1/TRBV3-2
J: TRBJ2-1
CDR3: CASSLWKGGYNEQFF
DNA: TGTGCCAGCAGCCTGTGGAAGGGGGGTTACAATGAGCAGTTCTTC

D: -
size: -
V: TRBV18
J: TRBJ1-1
CDR3: CASSPGFKNTEAFF
DNA: TGTGCCAGCTCACCTGGGTTTAAGAACACTGAAGCTTTCTTT

D: -
size: -
V: TRBV7-8
J: TRBJ2-7
CDR3: CASSLDGHLYEQYF
DNA: TGTGCCAGCAGCTTAGACGGACACCTCTACGAGCAGTACTTC

D: -
size: few
V: TRBV10-3
J: TRBJ2-3
CDR3: CAISDLVTAKTDTQYF
DNA: TGTGCCATCAGTGATTTGGTTACAGCGAAAACAGATACGCAGTATTTT

D: -
size: -
V: TRBV12-3/TRBV12-4
J: TRBJ2-7
CDR3: CASGHTFSYEQYF
DNA: TGTGCCAGCGGACACACTTTCTCCTACGAGCAGTACTTC

D: TRBD1
size: few
V: TRBV27
J: TRBJ1-2
CDR3: CASSLYRGNYGYTF
DNA: TGTGCCAGCAGTTTATACAGGGGTAACTATGGCTACACCTTC

D: -
size: few
V: TRBV29-1
J: TRBJ1-4
CDR3: CSVWREKLFF
DNA: TGCAGCGTTTGGAGGGAAAAACTGTTTTTT

D: -
size: -
V: TRBV6-2/TRBV6-3
J: TRBJ1-2
CDR3: CASSWSPPVGYTF
DNA: TGTGCCAGCAGTTGGAGTCCCCCGGTCGGCTACACCTTC

D: -
size: -
V: TRBV18
J: TRBJ2-3
CDR3: CASSPTDWPATDTQYF
DNA: TGTGCCAGCTCACCAACTGACTGGCCGGCGACAGATACGCAGTATTTT

D: -
size: -
V: TRBV3-1/TRBV3-2
J: TRBJ1-6
CDR3: CASRGTDTGPLHF
DNA: TGTGCCAGCAGGGGCACCGACACGGGGCCCCTCCACTTT

D: TRBD1
size: few
V: TRBV6-5
J: TRBJ1-1
CDR3: CASRPGQTYTEAFF
DNA: TGTGCCAGCAGACCGGGACAGACCTACACTGAAGCTTTCTTT

D: -
size: -
V: TRBV29-1
J: TRBJ1-2
CDR3: CSVGRGINYGYTF
DNA: TGCAGCGTTGGCCGAGGGATTAACTATGGCTACACCTTC

D: -
size: -
V: TRBV27
J: TRBJ1-5
CDR3: CASRGEGPGNQPQHF
DNA: TGTGCCAGCAGAGGCGAGGGGCCGGGCAATCAGCCCCAGCATTTT

D: -
size: few
V: TRBV19
J: TRBJ1-1
CDR3: CASSINTEAFF
DNA: TGTGCCAGTAGTATAAACACTGAAGCTTTCTTT

D: -
size: -
V: TRBV14
J: TRBJ1-2
CDR3: CASSSAVTGGYTF
DNA: TGTGCCAGCAGCTCAGCGGTGACAGGTGGCTACACCTTC

D: TRBD2
size: -
V: TRBV7-6
J: TRBJ2-7
CDR3: CASSLESAGGHEQYF
DNA: TGTGCCAGCAGCTTAGAGTCGGCGGGGGGCCACGAGCAGTACTTC

D: -
size: -
V: TRBV18
J: TRBJ2-7
CDR3: CASSPQGGSIEQYF
DNA: TGTGCCAGCTCACCACAGGGGGGGAGCATCGAGCAGTACTTC

D: -
size: -
V: TRBV7-2
J: TRBJ2-3
CDR3: CASSLVDTDTQYF
DNA: TGTGCCAGCAGCTTAGTCGACACAGATACGCAGTATTTT

D: -
size: -
V: TRBV18
J: TRBJ1-1
CDR3: CASSPGGSKDTEAFF
DNA: TGTGCCAGCTCACCCGGGGGAAGCAAGGACACTGAAGCTTTCTTT

D: -
size: -
V: TRBV19
J: TRBJ2-5
CDR3: CASTPGRPGGGFKTQYF
DNA: TGTGCCAGTACTCCGGGTCGCCCCGGGGGAGGTTTCAAGACCCAGTACTTC

D: TRBD1
size: -
V: TRBV19
J: TRBJ2-5
CDR3: CASSNTGVEETQYF
DNA: TGTGCCAGTAGTAATACAGGGGTGGAGGAGACCCAGTACTTC

D: TRBD1
size: -
V: TRBV4-2
J: TRBJ2-3
CDR3: CASSQARTGITQYF
DNA: TGTGCCAGCAGCCAAGCCCGGACAGGGATTACGCAGTATTTT

D: -
size: -
V: TRBV9
J: TRBJ2-2
CDR3: CASSYGGTGELFF
DNA: TGTGCCAGCAGCTACGGGGGCACCGGGGAGCTGTTTTTT